The 15 T cell receptor beta chains below were found in one sample sequenced in a study of cytomegalovirus exposure and HLA in healthy donors. PCR primers comprised 60 Vbeta and 13 Jbeta primers. Produced via immunoSEQ multiplex PCR; TCRdb's table is partial and in-frame only. The repertoire holds 150,000 or so clones, with 60% to 80% as singletons. The sequencing sample was made of PBMCs. The receptors were sampled from a man between 50 and 59 years old in good health and CMV-seropositive.

The V call is TRBV6-5, the J call TRBJ1-3; D is unclear. Between the trimmed V and J ends, which lost 1 base and 2 bases, there was a span of 12 bases. Germline V gene data show CDR1 as MNHEY and CDR2 as SVGAGI. This CDR3 is 16 amino acids long. CDR3 sequence reads: CASSYWSGVPGNTIYF. Here the CDR3 DNA reads TGTGCCAGCAGTTACTGGAGCGGGGTACCTGGAAACACCATATATTTT.

J is TRBJ2-3 and V is TRBV5-4; TRBD2 matches 8 bases. In germline, CDR1 is SGHNT, CDR2 YYREEE (reference sequence). This CDR3 is built from 14 residues. The ends lost 7 bases at V and 5 bases at J; junction bases unmatched: 9. The CDR3 region is CASWPGGRGDTQYF. The CDR3 DNA is TGTGCCAGCTGGCCGGGGGGGCGGGGAGATACGCAGTATTTT.

V usage is TRBV5-4 and J usage is TRBJ2-1; TRBD1 matches at 7 bases. Germline trimming cut 1 base from V and 15 bases from J; bases unmatched to any gene: 7. The CDR3 spans 12 residues. Germline values: CDR1 SGHNT, CDR2 YYREEE (reference sequence). DNA for the CDR3: TGTGCCAGCAGCTTGAGTACAGGGGTAAGGTTCTTC. Its translation: CASSLSTGVRFF.

The V gene is TRBV18, the J gene TRBJ2-7; tentative D call: TRBD2 (6 bases). From germline, CDR1 is KGHSH and CDR2 LQKENI. This CDR3 is built from 15 residues. Trimming shortened V by 3 bases and J by 5 bases, and 17 bases separated the two germline ends. CDR3 amino acids: CASSPPTSQGDEQYF. CDR3 in DNA: TGTGCCAGCTCACCTCCTACTAGCCAGGGCGACGAGCAGTACTTC.

This chain links TRBV30 with TRBJ1-2; 8 positions agree with TRBD1. Germline trimming cut 4 bases from V and 2 bases from J; bases unmatched to any gene: 15. The CDR3 is 17 residues long. The germline CDR1 and CDR2 sequences are GTSNPN and SVGIG (reference sequence). The CDR3 nucleotides are TGTGCCTGGACCACCTTAGATAGGACAGGGACGAACTATGGCTACACCTTC. This sequence encodes CAWTTLDRTGTNYGYTF.

The gene calls are TRBV5-6 and TRBJ1-5; perhaps TRBD1 as D (6 bases). The V end lost 4 bases, the J end lost 4 bases, and 9 bases lay between the germline ends. The CDR3 loop spans 13 amino acids. Germline CDR1 is SGHDT and CDR2 is YYEEEE. The CDR3 protein is CASSPGTNQPQHF. In DNA form, the CDR3 reads TGTGCCAGCAGCCCGGGGACAAATCAGCCCCAGCATTTT. The entire variable domain, with the rest obtained from reference TRBV5-6 and TRBJ1-5, is as follows: DAGVTQSPTHLIKTRGQQVTLRCSPKSGHDTVSWYQQALGQGPQFIFQYYEEEERQRGNFPDRFSGHQFPNYSSELNVNALLLGDSALYLCASSPGTNQPQHFGDGTRLSIL.

V usage is TRBV27 and J usage is TRBJ1-2; possible D gene TRBD1, 5 bases. V lost 5 bases, J lost 5 bases, and 12 bases lay in between. Germline loops: CDR1 MNHEY, CDR2 SMNVEV (reference sequence). There are 13 residues in the CDR3. The CDR3 is CASSPGPDYGYTF. The CDR3 DNA reads TGTGCCAGCAGTCCAGGGCCCGATTATGGCTACACCTTC.

This clone was counted between two and nine times. The genes are TRBV5-5 and TRBJ2-5; D is unclear. CDR1 and CDR2 (germline): SGHKS, YYEKEE (reference sequence). The CDR3 covers 13 residues. Trimming left V 0 bases short and J 2 bases short, with 5 bases between. CDR3 coding DNA: TGTGCCAGCAGCTTGGATATTCAAGAGACCCAGTACTTC. It codes for CASSLDIQETQYF.

The chain uses TRBV6-4 and TRBJ2-7; D gene unclear. Deletions cut 0 bases from V and 3 bases from J, with 9 bases between. Germline V gene sequence: CDR1 MRHNA, CDR2 SNTAGT. The CDR3 is made up of 14 amino acids. Here the CDR3 reads CASSDSRRHYEQYV. In DNA, the CDR3 is TGTGCCAGCAGTGACTCTCGGCGGCACTACGAGCAGTACGTC.

The chain has TRBV28 and TRBJ1-3; D possibly corresponds to TRBD1 (6 bases). CDR3 size: 16 residues. With 2 bases removed from V and 4 bases from J, the gap between germline ends came to 15 bases. Germline CDR1 is MDHEN and CDR2 is SYDVKM. The CDR3, as DNA: TGTGCCAGCAGTTTAGGAAACAGGGTATCGGGAAACACCATATATTTT. This translates into CASSLGNRVSGNTIYF.

The rearrangement joins TRBV10-3 to TRBJ2-2, with TRBD1 as a possible D gene (6 bases). Germline lookup yields CDR1 ENHRY and CDR2 SYGVKD. V lost 5 bases, J lost 0 bases, and 10 bases lay in between. There are 15 residues in the CDR3. The CDR3 sequence is CAISTGQTNTGELFF. For the CDR3, the DNA is TGTGCCATCAGTACCGGACAGACGAACACCGGGGAGCTGTTTTTT.

V and J are TRBV19 and TRBJ2-7, with 11 bases fitting TRBD1. The V gene's germline CDR1 is LNHDA and CDR2 SQIVND (reference sequence). CDR3 size: 14 residues. V shed 5 bases and J 3 bases; nucleotides not matched to a gene: 3. The CDR3 DNA follows: TGTGCCAGTAGTTCCGGGACAGGGGGCTACGAGCAGTACTTC. Translation: CASSSGTGGYEQYF.

The J gene is TRBJ2-5, the V gene TRBV18; no clear D gene. TRBJ2-7 matches the DNA end more closely, so the J call is doubtful. Germline assignment: CDR1 KGHSH and CDR2 LQKENI. The CDR3 consists of 13 residues. CDR3 DNA sequence: TGTGCCAGCTCACCTCGAGGCCCCTACGAGCAGTACTTC. Translation gives CASSPRGPYEQYF.

The chain recombines TRBV7-3 with TRBJ2-5; D gene ambiguous. Trimming left V 6 bases short and J 0 bases short, with 5 bases between. CDR3 length: 12 amino acids. Germline-derived CDR1 and CDR2 are SGHTA and FQGTGA. This CDR3 reads CASSRDQETQYF. CDR3 coding DNA: TGTGCCAGCAGTCGGGACCAAGAGACCCAGTACTTC.

This clone has only a few counts. This chain connects TRBV28 to TRBJ2-7, with a tentative D call TRBD2 (5 bases). CDR3 size: 14 residues. V dropped 1 base and J dropped 10 bases, with 17 bases sitting between them. The V gene's germline CDR1 is MDHEN and CDR2 SYDVKM. CDR3 bases: TGTGCCAGCAGTTTATTGGCGGGCATGTCGCTACAGTACTTC. The encoded protein is CASSLLAGMSLQYF.